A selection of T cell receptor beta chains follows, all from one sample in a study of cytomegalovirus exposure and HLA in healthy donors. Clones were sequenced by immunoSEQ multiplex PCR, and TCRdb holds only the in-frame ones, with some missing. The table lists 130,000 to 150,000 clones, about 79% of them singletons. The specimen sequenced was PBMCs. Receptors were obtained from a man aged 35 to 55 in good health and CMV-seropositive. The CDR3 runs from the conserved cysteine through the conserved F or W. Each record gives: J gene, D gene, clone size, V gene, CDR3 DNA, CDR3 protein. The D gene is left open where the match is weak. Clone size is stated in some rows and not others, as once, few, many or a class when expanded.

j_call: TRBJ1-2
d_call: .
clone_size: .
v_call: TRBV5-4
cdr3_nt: TGTGCCAGCACCACAGGCAGGTTGGGGCGGAATGGCTACACCTTC
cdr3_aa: CASTTGRLGRNGYTF

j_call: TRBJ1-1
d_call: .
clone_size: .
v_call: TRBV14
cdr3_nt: TGTGCCAGCAGCCAAGACCCCCCGGGGGAAGTAGACACTGAAGCTTTCTTT
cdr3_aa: CASSQDPPGEVDTEAFF

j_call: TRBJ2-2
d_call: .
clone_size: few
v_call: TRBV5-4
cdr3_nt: TGTGCCAGCAGCTTGGCCGGCAGGGGGAACACCGGGGAGCTGTTTTTT
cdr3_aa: CASSLAGRGNTGELFF

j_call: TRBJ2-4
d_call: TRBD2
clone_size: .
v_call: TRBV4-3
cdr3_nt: TGCGCCAGCAGCCAAGATGCGGGGGAGGGGATTCAGTACTTC
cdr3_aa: CASSQDAGEGIQYF

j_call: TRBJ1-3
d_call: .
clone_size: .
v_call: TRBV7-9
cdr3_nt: TGTGCCAGCAGCCTAAACACAGGGCCTGGAAACACCATATATTTT
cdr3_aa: CASSLNTGPGNTIYF

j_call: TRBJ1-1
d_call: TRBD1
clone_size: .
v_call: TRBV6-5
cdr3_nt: TGTGCCAGCAGTCTGACAGGGGGCACTGAAGCTTTCTTT
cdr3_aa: CASSLTGGTEAFF

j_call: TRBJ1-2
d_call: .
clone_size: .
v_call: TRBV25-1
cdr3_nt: TGTGCCAGCAGTGAATTTGGTCAGGGGTTGGGAGGCTACACCTTC
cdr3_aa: CASSEFGQGLGGYTF

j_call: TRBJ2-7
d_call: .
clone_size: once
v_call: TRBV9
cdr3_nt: TGTGCCAGCAGCGTAGCTGGGAGGCTACCCTACGAAGACCAGTACTTC
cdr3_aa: CASSVAGRLPYEDQYF

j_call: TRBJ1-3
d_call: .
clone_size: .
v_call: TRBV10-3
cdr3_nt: TGTGCCATCAGTCAGGGTGCCGCCTCTGGAAACACCATATATTTT
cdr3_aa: CAISQGAASGNTIYF

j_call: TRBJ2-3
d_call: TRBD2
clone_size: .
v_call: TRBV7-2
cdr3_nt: TGTGCCAGCAGATATAGCGGGGGGGGACGGGATACGCAGTATTTT
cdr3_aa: CASRYSGGGRDTQYF

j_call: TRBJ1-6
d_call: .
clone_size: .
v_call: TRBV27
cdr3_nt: TGTGCCAGCAGGGCAGGGTCCTATAATTCACCCCTCCACTTT
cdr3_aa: CASRAGSYNSPLHF

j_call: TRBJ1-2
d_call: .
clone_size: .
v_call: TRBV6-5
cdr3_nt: TGTGCCAGCAGACCAGGGGAAAGTAACTATGGCTACACCTTC
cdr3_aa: CASRPGESNYGYTF

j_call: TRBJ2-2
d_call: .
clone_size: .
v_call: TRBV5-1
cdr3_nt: TGCGCCAGCAGCTTGACAGGGAACATGAACACCGGGGAGCTGTTTTTT
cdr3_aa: CASSLTGNMNTGELFF

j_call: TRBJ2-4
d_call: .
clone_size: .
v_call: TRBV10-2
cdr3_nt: TGCGCCAGCAGTGACCCTGACTACGGGGCCAAAAACATTCAGTACTTC
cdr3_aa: CASSDPDYGAKNIQYF

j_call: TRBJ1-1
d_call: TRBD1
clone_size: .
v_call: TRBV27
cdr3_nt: TGTGCCAGCAGCAACAGGGGGAGTGTTGAAGCTTTCTTT
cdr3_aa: CASSNRGSVEAFF

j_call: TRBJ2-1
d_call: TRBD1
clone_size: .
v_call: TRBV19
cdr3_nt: TGTGCCAGTAGTATACGTGGGACAGCCGCTTACAATGAGCAGTTCTTC
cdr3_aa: CASSIRGTAAYNEQFF

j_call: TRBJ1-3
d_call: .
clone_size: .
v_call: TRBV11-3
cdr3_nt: TGTGCCAGCAGCTTAGGACAGGACGCTGGAAACACCATATATTTT
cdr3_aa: CASSLGQDAGNTIYF

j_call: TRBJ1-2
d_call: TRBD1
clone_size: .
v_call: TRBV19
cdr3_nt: TGTGCCAGTAGTAGGCCGGGACAGGGGGCAGCTAACTATGGCTACACCTTC
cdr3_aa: CASSRPGQGAANYGYTF

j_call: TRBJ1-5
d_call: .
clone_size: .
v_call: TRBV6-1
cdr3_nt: TGTGCCAGCAGTGAAGGAACCATGCGGAATCAGCCCCAGCATTTT
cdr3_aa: CASSEGTMRNQPQHF

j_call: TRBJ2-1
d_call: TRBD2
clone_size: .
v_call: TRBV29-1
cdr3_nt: TGCAGCACTAAGCGGGGGCCATACAATGAGCAGTTCTTC
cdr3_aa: CSTKRGPYNEQFF

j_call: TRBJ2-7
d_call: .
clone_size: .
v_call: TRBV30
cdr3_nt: TGTGCCTGGAGGGGGGGTTCGTCCCACGAGCAGTACTTC
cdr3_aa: CAWRGGSSHEQYF

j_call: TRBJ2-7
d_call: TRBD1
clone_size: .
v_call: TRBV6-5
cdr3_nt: TGTGCCAGCAGTATACTACGGGACAGCTTCTACGAGCAGTACTTC
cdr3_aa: CASSILRDSFYEQYF

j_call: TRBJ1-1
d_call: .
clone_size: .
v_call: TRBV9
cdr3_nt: TGTGCCAGCAGCGATGAGGTGACTGAAGCTTTCTTT
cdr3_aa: CASSDEVTEAFF

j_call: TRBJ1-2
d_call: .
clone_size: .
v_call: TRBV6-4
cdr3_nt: TGTGCCAGCAGAAAGGGGTTTGGCTACACCTTC
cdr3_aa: CASRKGFGYTF

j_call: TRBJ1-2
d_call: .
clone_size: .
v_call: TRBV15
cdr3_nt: TGTGCCACCAGCAGAGATCGGGGTGCAGCCTATGGCTACACCTTC
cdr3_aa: CATSRDRGAAYGYTF

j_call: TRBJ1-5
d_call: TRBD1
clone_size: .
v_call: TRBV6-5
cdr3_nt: TGTGCCAGCAAGGCTTCGGGACAGAACAATCAGCCCCAGCATTTT
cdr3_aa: CASKASGQNNQPQHF

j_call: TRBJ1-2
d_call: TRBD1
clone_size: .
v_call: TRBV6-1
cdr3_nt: TGTGCCAGCACGACAGGGCTTGATGGCTACACCTTC
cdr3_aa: CASTTGLDGYTF

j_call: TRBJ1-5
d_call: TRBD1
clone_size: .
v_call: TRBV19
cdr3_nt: TGTGCCAGTAGCCCCGGGGGGACAGGGGGGGTTCAGCCCCAGCATTTT
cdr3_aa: CASSPGGTGGVQPQHF

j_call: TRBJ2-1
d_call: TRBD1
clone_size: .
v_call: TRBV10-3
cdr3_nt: TGTGCCATCAGTGAGTCGACAGGGGGCCATTATGAGCAGTTCTTC
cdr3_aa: CAISESTGGHYEQFF

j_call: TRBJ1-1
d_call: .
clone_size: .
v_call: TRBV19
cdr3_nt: TGTGCCAGTAGTCCGAGCGCGGGGAACACTGAAGCTTTCTTT
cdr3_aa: CASSPSAGNTEAFF

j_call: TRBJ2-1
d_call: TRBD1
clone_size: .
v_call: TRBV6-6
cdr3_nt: TGTGCCAGCAGTAAGCCGGGACAGGGGAATGAGCAGTTCTTC
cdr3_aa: CASSKPGQGNEQFF

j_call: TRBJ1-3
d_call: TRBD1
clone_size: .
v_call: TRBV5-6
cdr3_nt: TGTGCCAGCAGCTTGGCCGGACAGGCAAACTCTGGAAACACCATATATTTT
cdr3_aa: CASSLAGQANSGNTIYF

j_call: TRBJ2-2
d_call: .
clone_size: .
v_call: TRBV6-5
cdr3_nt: TGTGCCAGCAGTTACCAGGGGTTCACCGGGGAGCTGTTTTTT
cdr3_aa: CASSYQGFTGELFF

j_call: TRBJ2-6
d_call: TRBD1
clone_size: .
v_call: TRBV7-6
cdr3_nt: TGTGCCAGCAGAGGGGGGACAGGGCAAAGCGTCCTGACTTTC
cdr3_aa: CASRGGTGQSVLTF

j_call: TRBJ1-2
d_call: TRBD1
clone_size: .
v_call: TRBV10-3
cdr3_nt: TGTGCCACCGGTGACAGGGGGACTGGTGGCTACACCTTC
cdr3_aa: CATGDRGTGGYTF

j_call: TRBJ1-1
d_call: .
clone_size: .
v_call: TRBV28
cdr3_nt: TGTGCCAGCAGTCCGACCCGGGGGGCTGAAGCTTTCTTT
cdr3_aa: CASSPTRGAEAFF

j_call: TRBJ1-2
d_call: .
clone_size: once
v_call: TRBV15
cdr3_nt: TGTGCCGCCAGCAGCCCCGGGACACCTATTCTCTATGGCTACACCTTC
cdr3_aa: CAASSPGTPILYGYTF

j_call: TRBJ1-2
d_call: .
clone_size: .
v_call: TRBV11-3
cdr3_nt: TGTGCCAGCAGCTTAGATCCCCCGGGATACTATGGCTACACCTTC
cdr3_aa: CASSLDPPGYYGYTF

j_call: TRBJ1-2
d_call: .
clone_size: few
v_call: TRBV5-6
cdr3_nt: TGTGCCAGCAGCACCCCCTCGGGATCCCTTAACTATGGCTACACCTTC
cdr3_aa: CASSTPSGSLNYGYTF

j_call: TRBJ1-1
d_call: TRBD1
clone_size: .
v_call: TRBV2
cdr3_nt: TGTGCCAGCAACCGACAGGGGAGGACTGAAGCTTTCTTT
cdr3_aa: CASNRQGRTEAFF

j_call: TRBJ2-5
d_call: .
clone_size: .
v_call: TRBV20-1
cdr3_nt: TGCAGTGCTCTGAGTGGAGAGACCCAGTACTTC
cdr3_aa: CSALSGETQYF

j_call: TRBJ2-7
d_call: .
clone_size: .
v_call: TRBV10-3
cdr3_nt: TGTGCCATCCGGGACTTTTACGAGCAGTACTTC
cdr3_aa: CAIRDFYEQYF

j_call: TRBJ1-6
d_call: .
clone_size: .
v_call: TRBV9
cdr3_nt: TGTGCCAGCAGCCCCCGGGGTGGAGGCTCGCTATATTCACCCCTCCACTTT
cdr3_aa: CASSPRGGGSLYSPLHF

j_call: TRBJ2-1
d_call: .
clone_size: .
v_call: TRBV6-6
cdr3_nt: TGTGCCAGCGAGAGGTCCTACAATGAGCAGTTCTTC
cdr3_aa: CASERSYNEQFF

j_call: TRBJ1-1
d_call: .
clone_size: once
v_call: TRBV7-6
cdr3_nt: TGTGCCAGCAGAGCGGGAGGAGGGAACACTGAAGCTTTCTTT
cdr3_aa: CASRAGGGNTEAFF